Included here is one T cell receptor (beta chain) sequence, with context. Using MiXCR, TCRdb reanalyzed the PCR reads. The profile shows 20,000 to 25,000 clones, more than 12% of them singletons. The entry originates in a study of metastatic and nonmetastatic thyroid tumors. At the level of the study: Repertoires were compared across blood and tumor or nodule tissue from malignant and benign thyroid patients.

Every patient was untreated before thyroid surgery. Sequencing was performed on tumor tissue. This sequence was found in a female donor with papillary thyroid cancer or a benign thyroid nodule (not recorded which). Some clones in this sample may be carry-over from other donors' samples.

CDR3 DNA sequence: TGTGCCAGCAGTGAAGCTGCGGGAAACTCCTACGAGCAGTACTTC. Translated, it gives CASSEAAGNSYEQYF. This chain joins TRBV6-1 and TRBJ2-7, with D possibly TRBD2 on 6 matching bases. Trimming took off 0 bases at V and 0 bases at J, with 9 bases between the two ends. Germline CDR1 MNHNS, CDR2 SASEGT. CDR3 length: 15 amino acids.